Following are 7 T cell receptor beta chains from one sample sequenced in a study of response to subunit inactivated influenza vaccine. TCRdb reprocessed the RT-PCR reads with MiXCR, giving one entry per CDR3 protein. The sample consists of hundreds of thousands of distinct CDR3 sequences, about 25% of them appearing once. The sequences come from CD4+ T cells sorted from PBMCs, collected 5 days after vaccination. Source of these receptors: a man aged 45 to 65 who received an inactivated influenza vaccine.

J is TRBJ2-7 and V is TRBV20-1; no firm D call. Germline V lookup: CDR1 DFQATT, CDR2 SNEGSKA (reference sequence). This CDR3 is 13 amino acids long. V was trimmed by 3 bases and J by 7 bases, leaving 16 bases between them. CDR3 DNA sequence: TGCAGTGCTAGTAGCCCCACCACCTCGGAGCAGTACTTC. It codes for CSASSPTTSEQYF.

This clonotype was seen a handful of times. The V and J genes are TRBV4-2 and TRBJ1-3, with 7 bases identical to TRBD1. This CDR3 contains 17 residues. CDR1 and CDR2 (germline): LGHNA, YNFKEQ. The V segment lost 0 bases and the J segment 7 bases; nucleotides outside the gene matches: 12. CDR3 amino acids: CASSQDRGATGRNTIYF. DNA for the CDR3: TGTGCCAGCAGCCAAGATAGGGGGGCGACAGGGCGGAACACCATATATTTT.

This clonotype was detected only once. The rearrangement links TRBV5-6 to TRBJ1-6; 9 nucleotides line up with TRBD1. The length of the CDR3 is 13 residues. From germline, CDR1 is SGHDT and CDR2 YYEEEE. V was clipped by 7 bases and J by 7 bases; unmatched bases: 3. Here the CDR3 reads CASHGTGNSPLHF. The CDR3 DNA reads TGTGCCAGCCATGGGACAGGGAATTCACCCCTCCACTTT.

The chain carries TRBV10-3 and TRBJ2-1, with 8 nucleotides matching TRBD1. This CDR3 is 16 amino acids long. The germline V gene encodes CDR1 ENHRY and CDR2 SYGVKD. J was trimmed by 9 bases and V by 10 bases; bases with no gene match: 20. This CDR3 is CASQAITGGDYGEQFF. For the CDR3, the DNA is TGTGCCAGCCAAGCTATAACAGGGGGAGACTACGGTGAGCAGTTCTTC.

This clonotype was seen at least ten times. CDR3 region: CAWSMGQGGNQPQHF. The CDR3 coding sequence is TGTGCCTGGAGTATGGGGCAGGGAGGCAATCAGCCCCAGCATTTT. The chain employs TRBV30 and TRBJ1-5, with a possible D match to TRBD1 (5 bases). The CDR3 extends over 15 amino acids. Germline CDR1 and CDR2: GTSNPN and SVGIG (reference sequence). V lost 2 bases, J lost 2 bases, and 13 bases lay in between. Variable domain in full (rest from reference TRBV30 and TRBJ1-5): SQTIHQWPATLVQPVGSPLSLECTVEGTSNPNLYWYRQAAGRGLQLLFYSVGIGQISSEVPQNLSASRPQDRQFILSSKKLLLSDSGFYLCAWSMGQGGNQPQHFGDGTRLSIL.

Concerning this clonotype: One junction end disagrees with the germline gene, perhaps due to a read error. This sequence joins TRBV5-6 and TRBJ1-1; perhaps TRBD1 as D (5 bases). CDR1 SGHDT and CDR2 YYEEEE come from the germline V gene. The CDR3 has 17 amino acids. CDR3 nucleotide sequence: TGTGCCAGCAGCCAGGCCACCGGGGGACGGGGCTGGACTGAAGCCTTCTTT. Translated, it gives CASSQATGGRGWTEAFF.

This clonotype was detected only a few times. This chain connects TRBV7-3 to TRBJ2-1; D is undetermined. CDR3 size: 13 residues. Germline lookup yields CDR1 SGHTA and CDR2 FQGTGA. Trimming shortened V by 5 bases and J by 7 bases, and 12 bases separated the two germline ends. CDR3 in DNA: TGTGCCAGCAGCCCTCCGAATGGAAATGAGCAGTTCTTC. It is translated as CASSPPNGNEQFF. The whole variable domain, filled in from reference TRBV7-3 and TRBJ2-1, reads GAGVSQTPSNKVTEKGKYVELRCDPISGHTALYWYRQSLGQGPEFLIYFQGTGAADDSGLPNDRFFAVRPEGSVSTLKIQRTERGDSAVYLCASSPPNGNEQFFGPGTRLTVL.